A single sample gave rise to the 29 T cell receptor beta chains below, sequenced in a study of identical twins. TCRdb recomputed calls from the 5' RACE reads with MiXCR, one row per CDR3 protein. The repertoire consists of about 250,000 distinct CDR3 sequences, with approximately 7.8% occurring once and the leading ten covering approximately 5.4%. The same sample was also studied in work on yellow fever vaccine responses in identical twins.

Material for sequencing was CD8+ T cells sorted from blood. Receptor source: a young woman in good health.

This clonotype showed up many times. J is TRBJ2-1 and V is TRBV12-3 or TRBV12-4; D gene unclear. V dropped 10 bases and J dropped 5 bases, with 15 bases sitting between them. The CDR3 is 13 residues long. The CDR3 protein is CAISPGANNEQFF. DNA of the CDR3: TGTGCCATCTCCCCCGGCGCTAACAATGAGCAGTTCTTC.

This clonotype showed up many times. V gene TRBV29-1 combines with J gene TRBJ2-7, with TRBD1 matching over 8 bases. CDR1 SQVTM and CDR2 ANQGSEA come from the germline V gene. The CDR3 runs 13 residues. V lost 3 bases to trimming and J lost 0 bases; unmatched junction nucleotides: 1. This chain's CDR3 is CSVDGQGSYEQYF. CDR3 nucleotide sequence: TGCAGCGTTGACGGACAGGGCTCCTACGAGCAGTACTTC.

This clonotype was seen more than once but under ten times. The chain recombines TRBV18 with TRBJ2-7; TRBD1 might be the D (7 bases). This CDR3 region has 14 residues. Deletions cut 6 bases from V and 7 bases from J, with 19 bases between. CDR1 and CDR2 (germline): KGHSH, LQKENI. The CDR3: CASSVAGGHREQYV. The CDR3 DNA reads as TGTGCCAGCTCCGTGGCAGGGGGGCACCGGGAGCAGTACGTC.

There are a few counts of this clonotype. The genes are TRBV7-8 and TRBJ2-3, with TRBD2 as a possible D gene (5 bases). The CDR3 is 16 amino acids. V lost 2 bases to trimming and J lost 3 bases, with 15 bases between them. The germline V gene has CDR1 SGHVS and CDR2 FQNEAQ. The CDR3 DNA is TGTGCCAGCAGCTTATCAAGGGAGTGGAGGACAGATACGCAGTATTTT. It is translated as CASSLSREWRTDTQYF.

The V and J genes are TRBV29-1 and TRBJ2-3; TRBD2 matches at 11 bases. V shed 4 bases and J 4 bases; nucleotides not matched to a gene: 10. This CDR3 has 16 residues. The germline CDR1 and CDR2 sequences are SQVTM and ANQGSEA. CDR3 residues: CSVAISGRATADTQYF. CDR3 DNA: TGCAGCGTTGCCATTAGCGGGAGGGCCACAGCAGATACGCAGTATTTT.

The chain recombines TRBV6-5 with TRBJ2-5; D is ambiguous. Germline V gene data show CDR1 as MNHEY and CDR2 as SVGAGI. This CDR3 spans 15 amino acids. V was shortened by 0 bases and J by 2 bases, with 10 bases between the two germline ends. CDR3 amino acids: CASSYSSARQETQYF. In nucleotides, the CDR3 is TGTGCCAGCAGTTACTCTTCGGCGCGGCAAGAGACCCAGTACTTC.

This clonotype was observed a few times. The chain links TRBV4-1 to TRBJ2-3; the match to TRBD2 covers 10 bases. Germline-derived CDR1 and CDR2 are MGHRA and YSYEKL. CDR3 length: 17 residues. The junction had 6 bases not matched to a gene; V was cut back by 3 bases and J by 0 bases. This chain's CDR3 is CASSQTPLAGSTDTQYF. As DNA, the CDR3 is TGCGCCAGCAGCCAGACCCCACTAGCGGGAAGCACAGATACGCAGTATTTT.

The V gene is TRBV3-1, the J gene TRBJ1-3, with 10 bases that match TRBD1. J gave up 2 bases and V 3 bases, and 1 base lay outside the gene matches. There are 15 residues in the CDR3. The germline gives CDR1 LGHDT, CDR2 YNNKEL (reference sequence). The CDR3 region has the DNA TGTGCCAGCAGCCACGGACAGGGGGCTGGAAACACCATATATTTT. Residues: CASSHGQGAGNTIYF.

This clonotype was detected a few times. The CDR3 region is CSARDRGRAGPRHEQFF. The CDR3 DNA reads as TGCAGTGCTAGAGATCGGGGTCGAGCGGGACCGCGGCATGAGCAGTTCTTC. The chain uses TRBV20-1 and TRBJ2-1; TRBD2 aligns across 7 bases. The ends lost 0 bases at V and 8 bases at J; junction bases unmatched: 16. The germline gives CDR1 DFQATT, CDR2 SNEGSKA (reference sequence). The CDR3 spans 17 residues.

This clonotype occurred many times. This chain uses TRBV5-6 with TRBJ1-2, with 7 bases fitting TRBD1. Germline V lookup: CDR1 SGHDT, CDR2 YYEEEE. Unmatched junction bases numbered 4, after V lost 1 base and J lost 4 bases. The CDR3 sequence is 14 residues long. CDR3 sequence reads: CASSLKGTVYGYTF. Written as DNA, the CDR3 is TGTGCCAGCAGCTTGAAGGGGACAGTCTATGGCTACACCTTC.

The V call is TRBV7-6, the J call TRBJ2-7, with 7 bases that match TRBD1. Germline-derived CDR1 and CDR2 are SGHVS and FNYEAQ. The CDR3 covers 13 residues. After removal of 5 bases from V and 2 bases from J, the junction contained 3 bases not matched to a gene. CDR3 protein: CASSDGTAYEQYV. CDR3 bases: TGTGCCAGCAGCGATGGGACAGCCTACGAGCAGTACGTC.

There are many counts of this clonotype. This chain uses TRBV15 with TRBJ2-2, with 16 bases aligning to TRBD2. CDR1 LNHNV and CDR2 YYDKDF come from the germline V gene (reference sequence). With 5 bases clipped from V and 0 bases from J, the junction kept 12 bases outside the gene matches. This CDR3 comprises 21 residues. The CDR3: CATSRFPPGLAGGSNTGELFF. The CDR3 nucleotides read TGTGCCACCAGCCGATTCCCGCCGGGACTAGCGGGAGGGTCGAACACCGGGGAGCTGTTTTTT.

As for this clonotype: Since a much larger clone is just one base distant, this may be a read error. CDR3 bases: TGTGCCAGCAGTCGACAGGGAACTCACACTGAAGCTTTCTTT. It translates to CASSRQGTHTEAFF. The chain carries TRBV12-3 or TRBV12-4 and TRBJ1-1, with 7 nucleotides matching TRBD1. This CDR3 spans 14 amino acids. The trim removed 5 bases at V and 3 bases at J, leaving 6 bases unmatched.

This clonotype appeared a few times. CDR3 in amino acids: CASSLTPGTGNGRDTQYF. In nucleotides, the CDR3 is TGTGCCAGCAGCTTAACCCCCGGGACAGGGAACGGTCGAGATACGCAGTATTTT. V gene TRBV7-3 combines with J gene TRBJ2-3; 9 bases are shared with TRBD1. Germline assignment: CDR1 SGHTA and CDR2 FQGTGA. The V segment lost 0 bases and the J segment 5 bases; nucleotides outside the gene matches: 12. This CDR3 is 18 amino acids long.

This clonotype was counted ten times or more. The CDR3 bases are TGTGCCACCGGGACTAGGGGAGATACGCAGTATTTT. This translates into CATGTRGDTQYF. V gene TRBV12-3 or TRBV12-4 combines with J gene TRBJ2-3, with 8 bases aligning to TRBD2. V lost 10 bases, J lost 5 bases, and 5 bases stayed unmatched. The CDR3 contains 12 residues.

This clonotype was counted many times. The V call is TRBV5-1, the J call TRBJ2-7; 8 bases align to TRBD1. The V segment lost 5 bases and the J segment 2 bases; nucleotides outside the gene matches: 9. From germline, CDR1 is SGHRS and CDR2 YFSETQ. The CDR3 has 15 residues. In DNA form, the CDR3 reads TGCGCCAGCAGACCCAGGACAGGGCCTACCTACGAGCAGTACTTC. This sequence encodes CASRPRTGPTYEQYF.

This clonotype was counted at least ten times. The chain uses TRBV20-1 and TRBJ2-1; D might be TRBD2 (6 bases). V lost 0 bases, J lost 9 bases, and 21 bases lay in between. Germline V gene sequence: CDR1 DFQATT, CDR2 SNEGSKA (reference sequence). The CDR3 length is 16 residues. This CDR3 is CSARDSASALSFEQFF. In nucleotides, the CDR3 is TGCAGTGCTAGAGATTCGGCTAGCGCCCTGTCTTTTGAGCAGTTCTTC.

At least ten counts were recorded for this clonotype. The chain is built from TRBV29-1 and TRBJ2-1; TRBD1 aligns across 12 bases. V dropped 4 bases and J dropped 9; count of bases not matched to a gene: 7. The CDR3 loop spans 14 amino acids. The germline CDR1 and CDR2 sequences are SQVTM and ANQGSEA. The CDR3 is CSVGTGQGAIEQFF. In DNA form, the CDR3 reads TGCAGCGTTGGGACGGGACAGGGGGCAATTGAGCAGTTCTTC.

In nucleotides, the CDR3 is TGTGCCTCCCTAGCTAGCGGGACGTACACAGATACGCAGTATTTT. This encodes CASLASGTYTDTQYF. J is TRBJ2-3 and V is TRBV5-6; TRBD2 matches 9 bases. This CDR3 has 15 residues. CDR1 SGHDT and CDR2 YYEEEE come from the germline V gene. Trimming removed 10 bases from V and 2 bases from J; junction bases left unmatched: 11.

This clonotype was seen a few times. The chain has TRBV12-3 or TRBV12-4 and TRBJ2-1, with D perhaps TRBD2 (5 bases). The V end was cut by 6 bases, the J end by 14 bases, with 14 bases between. This CDR3 comprises 11 residues. The CDR3 DNA reads as TGTGCCAGCAGGGGAGAGGGTAAGGAGTTCTTC. Its translation: CASRGEGKEFF.

The chain combines TRBV15 with TRBJ2-1, with D perhaps matching TRBD2 (7 bases). The V gene lost 8 bases and the J gene lost 7 bases, with 12 bases spanning the gap. This CDR3 is built from 12 residues. Germline CDR1 reads LNHNV; CDR2 reads YYDKDF (reference sequence). CDR3 in amino acids: CATGGARNEQFF. CDR3 in DNA: TGTGCCACCGGGGGGGCGAGGAATGAGCAGTTCTTC.

The genes are TRBV12-3 or TRBV12-4 and TRBJ2-5; D is perhaps TRBD1 or TRBD2 (5 bases each). V lost 5 bases and J lost 5, with 12 bases in between. This CDR3 has 13 amino acids. The CDR3 spells CASSPNGGETQYF. In DNA form, the CDR3 reads TGTGCCAGCAGTCCAAATGGGGGTGAGACCCAGTACTTC.

The chain carries TRBV11-2 and TRBJ2-5; D is unclear. Germline V gives CDR1 SGHAT, CDR2 FQNNGV. CDR3 size: 13 residues. Trimming shortened V by 5 bases and J by 2 bases, and 9 bases separated the two germline ends. The chain's CDR3 is CASSQTPQETQYF. CDR3 in DNA: TGTGCCAGCAGCCAGACGCCACAAGAGACCCAGTACTTC. The full variable domain, its missing parts supplied by reference TRBV11-2 and TRBJ2-5, is EAGVAQSPRYKIIEKRQSVAFWCNPISGHATLYWYQQILGQGPKLLIQFQNNGVVDDSQLPKDRFSAERLKGVDSTLKIQPAKLEDSAVYLCASSQTPQETQYFGPGTRLLVL.

This clonotype was recorded many times. This chain uses TRBV12-3 or TRBV12-4 with TRBJ1-5; TRBD1 might be the D (5 bases). V gave up 6 bases and J gave up 2 bases, with 11 bases separating them. This CDR3 has 14 amino acids. In DNA form, the CDR3 reads TGTGCCAGCAGGGGGGACGCCGGCAATCAGCCCCAGCATTTT. It is translated as CASRGDAGNQPQHF.

In this sample, this clonotype turned up a few times. This chain links TRBV7-9 with TRBJ2-3, with D perhaps TRBD2 (5 bases). V lost 9 bases and J lost 0, with 13 bases in between. The CDR3 covers 14 residues. From germline, CDR1 is SEHNR and CDR2 FQNEAQ (reference sequence). This CDR3 reads CASIDYPSTDTQYF. Written as DNA, the CDR3 is TGTGCCAGTATTGACTACCCTAGCACAGATACGCAGTATTTT.

This clonotype was detected a few times. This chain's CDR3 is CASSSRPGTGLNTEAFF. In DNA form, the CDR3 reads TGTGCCAGCAGCTCTCGTCCCGGGACAGGATTGAACACTGAAGCTTTCTTT. This chain uses TRBV27 with TRBJ1-1; TRBD1 agrees at 8 bases. V lost 6 bases to trimming and J lost 0 bases; unmatched junction nucleotides: 12. The CDR3 sequence is 17 residues long. CDR1 is MNHEY and CDR2 is SMNVEV in the germline V gene (reference sequence).

The chain is built from TRBV19 and TRBJ2-1; a weak D match, TRBD2 (5 bases). V was cut by 7 bases and J by 0 bases, with 10 bases left in between. Germline CDR1 is LNHDA and CDR2 is SQIVND (reference sequence). CDR3 length equals 14 residues. The DNA for the CDR3 is TGTGCCAGTAAGGAGGCAAGCTCCTACAATGAGCAGTTCTTC. This translates into CASKEASSYNEQFF. The variable domain in full, with the rest retrieved from reference TRBV19 and TRBJ2-1, is DGGITQSPKYLFRKEGQNVTLSCEQNLNHDAMYWYRQDPGQGLRLIYYSQIVNDFQKGDIAEGYSVSREKKESFPLTVTSAQKNPTAFYLCASKEASSYNEQFFGPGTRLTVL.

In this sample, this clonotype turned up a few times. The chain combines TRBV2 with TRBJ2-7; 7 nucleotides line up with TRBD2. CDR3 length equals 12 residues. CDR1 is SNHLY, CDR2 FYNNEI, per germline. J was trimmed by 3 bases and V by 7 bases; bases with no gene match: 3. This CDR3 is CASMGRVYEQYF. The DNA of the CDR3 is TGTGCCAGCATGGGGAGGGTCTACGAGCAGTACTTC.

This clonotype was detected a few times. V and J are TRBV19 and TRBJ2-1; a possible D gene is TRBD1 (6 bases). The V gene lost 9 bases and the J gene lost 0 bases, with 15 bases spanning the gap. The CDR3 totals 15 residues. Looked up from germline, CDR1 is LNHDA and CDR2 is SQIVND (reference sequence). The CDR3 here is CASTIGGSSYNEQFF. CDR3 DNA sequence: TGTGCCAGCACTATAGGGGGTAGCTCCTACAATGAGCAGTTCTTC.